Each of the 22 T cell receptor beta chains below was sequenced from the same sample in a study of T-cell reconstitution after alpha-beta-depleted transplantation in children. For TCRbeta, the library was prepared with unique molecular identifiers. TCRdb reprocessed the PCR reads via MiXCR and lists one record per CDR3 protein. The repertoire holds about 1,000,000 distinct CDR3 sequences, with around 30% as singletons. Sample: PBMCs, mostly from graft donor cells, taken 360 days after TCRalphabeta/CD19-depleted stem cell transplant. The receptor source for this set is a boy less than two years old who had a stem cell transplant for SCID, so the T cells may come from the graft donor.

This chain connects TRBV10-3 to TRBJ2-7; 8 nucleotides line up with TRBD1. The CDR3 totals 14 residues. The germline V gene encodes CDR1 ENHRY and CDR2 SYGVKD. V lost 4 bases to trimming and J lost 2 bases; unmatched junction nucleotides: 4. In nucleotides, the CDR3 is TGTGCCATCAGTGGGACAGGGAATGCCTACGAGCAGTACTTC. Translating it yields CAISGTGNAYEQYF.

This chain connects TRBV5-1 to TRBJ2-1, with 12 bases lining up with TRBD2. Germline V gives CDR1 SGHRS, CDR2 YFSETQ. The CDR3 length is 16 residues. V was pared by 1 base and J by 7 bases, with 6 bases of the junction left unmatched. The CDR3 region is CASSLTAGLAGNEQFF. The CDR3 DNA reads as TGCGCCAGCAGCTTGACGGCGGGACTAGCGGGTAATGAGCAGTTCTTC.

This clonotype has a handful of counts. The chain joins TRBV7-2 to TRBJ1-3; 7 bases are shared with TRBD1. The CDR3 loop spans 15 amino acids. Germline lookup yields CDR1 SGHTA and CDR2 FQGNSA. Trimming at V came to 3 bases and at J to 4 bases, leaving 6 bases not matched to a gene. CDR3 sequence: CASSFRQGPGNTIYF. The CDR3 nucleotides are TGTGCCAGCAGCTTCCGACAGGGACCAGGAAACACCATATATTTT.

CDR3 sequence (DNA): TGTGCCAGCAGTACTAGGACAAGGCTTAATGAAAAACTGTTTTTT. This gives the protein CASSTRTRLNEKLFF. V is TRBV12-3 or TRBV12-4 and J is TRBJ1-4; D perhaps matches TRBD1 (5 bases). This CDR3 is 15 amino acids long. Trimming stripped 5 bases from V and 4 bases from J, with 14 bases between.

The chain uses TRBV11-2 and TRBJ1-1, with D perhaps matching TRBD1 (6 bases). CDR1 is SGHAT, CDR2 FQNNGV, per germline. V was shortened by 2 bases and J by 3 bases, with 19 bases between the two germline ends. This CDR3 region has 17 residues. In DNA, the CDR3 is TGTGCCAGCAGCTTAAGCGTTTATGGTGCAGGGGACACTGAAGCTTTCTTT. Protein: CASSLSVYGAGDTEAFF.

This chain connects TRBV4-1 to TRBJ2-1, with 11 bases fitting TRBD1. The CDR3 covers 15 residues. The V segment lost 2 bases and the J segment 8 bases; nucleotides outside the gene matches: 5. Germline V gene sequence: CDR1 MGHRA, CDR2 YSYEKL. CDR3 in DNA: TGCGCCAGCAGCCAATTAGGACAGGGGGCTGATGAGCAGTTCTTC. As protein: CASSQLGQGADEQFF.

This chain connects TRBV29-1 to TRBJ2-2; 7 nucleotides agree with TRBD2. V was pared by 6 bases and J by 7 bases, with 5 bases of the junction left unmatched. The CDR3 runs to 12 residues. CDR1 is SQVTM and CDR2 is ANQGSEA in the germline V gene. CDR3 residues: CSVGGGGGELFF. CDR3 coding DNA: TGCAGCGTAGGCGGCGGGGGCGGGGAGCTGTTTTTT.

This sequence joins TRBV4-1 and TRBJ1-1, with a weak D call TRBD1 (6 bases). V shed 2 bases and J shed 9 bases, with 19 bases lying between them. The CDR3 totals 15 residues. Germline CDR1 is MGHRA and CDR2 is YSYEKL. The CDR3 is CASSQTQGPGRQAFF. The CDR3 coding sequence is TGCGCCAGCAGCCAAACACAGGGCCCGGGACGCCAAGCTTTCTTT.

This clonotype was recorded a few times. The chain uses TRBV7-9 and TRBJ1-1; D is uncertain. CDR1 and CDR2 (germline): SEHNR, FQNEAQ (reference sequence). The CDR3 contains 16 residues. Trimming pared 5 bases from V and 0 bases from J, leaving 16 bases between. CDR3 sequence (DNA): TGTGCCAGCAGCCCTACTTTGACCTTGATGAACACTGAAGCTTTCTTT. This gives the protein CASSPTLTLMNTEAFF.

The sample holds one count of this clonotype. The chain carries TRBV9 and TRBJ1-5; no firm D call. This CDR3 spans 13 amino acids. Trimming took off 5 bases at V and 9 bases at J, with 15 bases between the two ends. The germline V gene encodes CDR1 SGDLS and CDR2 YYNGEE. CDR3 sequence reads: CASSAGDLRPQHF. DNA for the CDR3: TGTGCCAGCAGTGCCGGCGATCTTCGGCCCCAGCATTTT. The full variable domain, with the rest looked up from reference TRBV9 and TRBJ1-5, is DSGVTQTPKHLITATGQRVTLRCSPRSGDLSVYWYQQSLDQGLQFLIQYYNGEERAKGNILERFSAQQFPDLHSELNLSSLELGDSALYFCASSAGDLRPQHFGDGTRLSIL.

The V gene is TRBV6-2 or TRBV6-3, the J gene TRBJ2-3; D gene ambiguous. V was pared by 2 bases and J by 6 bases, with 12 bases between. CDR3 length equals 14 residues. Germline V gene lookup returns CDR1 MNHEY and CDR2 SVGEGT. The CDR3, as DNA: TGTGCCAGCAGTTACGTGCTCATCGGGGATACGCAGTATTTT. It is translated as CASSYVLIGDTQYF.

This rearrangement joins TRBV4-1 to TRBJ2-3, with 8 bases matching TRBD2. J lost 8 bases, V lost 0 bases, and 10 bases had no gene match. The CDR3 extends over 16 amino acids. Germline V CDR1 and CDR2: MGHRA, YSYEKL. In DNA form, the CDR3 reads TGCGCCAGCAGCCAAGATCCCGGGGGGGGCCGGTCTACGCAGTATTTT. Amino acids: CASSQDPGGGRSTQYF.

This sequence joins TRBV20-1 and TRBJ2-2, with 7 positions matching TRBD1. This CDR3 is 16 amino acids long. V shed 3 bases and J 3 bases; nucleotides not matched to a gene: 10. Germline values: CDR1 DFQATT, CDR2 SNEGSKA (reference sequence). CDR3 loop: CSARKQGGAYTGELFF. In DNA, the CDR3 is TGCAGTGCTAGGAAACAAGGGGGCGCTTACACCGGGGAGCTGTTTTTT.

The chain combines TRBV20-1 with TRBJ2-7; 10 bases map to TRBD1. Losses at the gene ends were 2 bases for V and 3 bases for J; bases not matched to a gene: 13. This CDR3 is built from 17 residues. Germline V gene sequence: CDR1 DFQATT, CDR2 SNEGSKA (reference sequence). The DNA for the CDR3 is TGCAGTGCTAGACCTAATCCGGGACAGGGGATCTTCTACGAGCAGTACTTC. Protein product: CSARPNPGQGIFYEQYF.

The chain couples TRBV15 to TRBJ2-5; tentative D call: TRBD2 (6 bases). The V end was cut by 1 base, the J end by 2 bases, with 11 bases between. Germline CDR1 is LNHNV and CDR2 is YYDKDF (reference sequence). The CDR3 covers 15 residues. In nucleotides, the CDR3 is TGTGCCACCAGCAGAGTACCCGCGGGGCAAGAGACCCAGTACTTC. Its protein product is CATSRVPAGQETQYF. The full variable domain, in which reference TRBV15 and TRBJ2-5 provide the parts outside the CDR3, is DAMVIQNPRYQVTQFGKPVTLSCSQTLNHNVMYWYQQKSSQAPKLLFHYYDKDFNNEADTPDNFQSRRPNTSFCFLDIRSPGLGDTAMYLCATSRVPAGQETQYFGPGTRLLVL.

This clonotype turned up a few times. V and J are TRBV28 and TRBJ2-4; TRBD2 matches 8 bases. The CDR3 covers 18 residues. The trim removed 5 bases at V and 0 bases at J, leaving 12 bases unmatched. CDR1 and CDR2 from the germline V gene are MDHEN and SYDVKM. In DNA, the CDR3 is TGTGCCAGCAGTCCCGACAGACTAGCGATCCTAGCCAAAAACATTCAGTACTTC. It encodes CASSPDRLAILAKNIQYF.

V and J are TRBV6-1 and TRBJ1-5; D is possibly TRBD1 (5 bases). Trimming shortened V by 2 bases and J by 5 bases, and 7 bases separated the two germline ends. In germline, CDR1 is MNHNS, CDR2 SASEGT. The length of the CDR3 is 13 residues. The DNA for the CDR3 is TGTGCCAGCAGTGAACGAGGGGATCAGCCCCAGCATTTT. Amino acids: CASSERGDQPQHF.

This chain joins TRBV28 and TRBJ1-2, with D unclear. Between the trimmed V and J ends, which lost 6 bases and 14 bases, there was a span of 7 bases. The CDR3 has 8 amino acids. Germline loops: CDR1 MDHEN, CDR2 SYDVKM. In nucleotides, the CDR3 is TGTGCCAGCAGACCCAAAACCTTC. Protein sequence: CASRPKTF.

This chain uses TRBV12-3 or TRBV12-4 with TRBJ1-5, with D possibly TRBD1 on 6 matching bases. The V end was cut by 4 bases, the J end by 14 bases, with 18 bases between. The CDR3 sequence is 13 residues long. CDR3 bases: TGTGCCAGCAGTTCCGTTTGGGGGCTCTGCGAGCATTTT. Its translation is CASSSVWGLCEHF.

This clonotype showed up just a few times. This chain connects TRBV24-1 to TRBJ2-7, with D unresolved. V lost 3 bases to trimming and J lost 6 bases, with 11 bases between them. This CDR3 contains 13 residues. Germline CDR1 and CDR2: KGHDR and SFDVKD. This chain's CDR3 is CATSDGIFAEQYF. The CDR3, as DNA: TGTGCCACCAGTGATGGGATCTTCGCCGAGCAGTACTTC.

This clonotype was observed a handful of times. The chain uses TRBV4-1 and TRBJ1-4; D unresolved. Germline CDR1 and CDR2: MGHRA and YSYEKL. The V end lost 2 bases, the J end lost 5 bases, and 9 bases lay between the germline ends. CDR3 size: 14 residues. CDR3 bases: TGCGCCAGCAGCCAACTGTCCGGGAATGAAAAACTGTTTTTT. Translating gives CASSQLSGNEKLFF.

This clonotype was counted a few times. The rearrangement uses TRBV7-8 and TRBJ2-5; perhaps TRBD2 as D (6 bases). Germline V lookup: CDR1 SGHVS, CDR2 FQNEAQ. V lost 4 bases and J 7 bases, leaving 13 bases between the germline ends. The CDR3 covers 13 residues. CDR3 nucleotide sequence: TGTGCCAGCAGCTCCCAGGACGGGGGGACCCAGTACTTC. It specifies CASSSQDGGTQYF.